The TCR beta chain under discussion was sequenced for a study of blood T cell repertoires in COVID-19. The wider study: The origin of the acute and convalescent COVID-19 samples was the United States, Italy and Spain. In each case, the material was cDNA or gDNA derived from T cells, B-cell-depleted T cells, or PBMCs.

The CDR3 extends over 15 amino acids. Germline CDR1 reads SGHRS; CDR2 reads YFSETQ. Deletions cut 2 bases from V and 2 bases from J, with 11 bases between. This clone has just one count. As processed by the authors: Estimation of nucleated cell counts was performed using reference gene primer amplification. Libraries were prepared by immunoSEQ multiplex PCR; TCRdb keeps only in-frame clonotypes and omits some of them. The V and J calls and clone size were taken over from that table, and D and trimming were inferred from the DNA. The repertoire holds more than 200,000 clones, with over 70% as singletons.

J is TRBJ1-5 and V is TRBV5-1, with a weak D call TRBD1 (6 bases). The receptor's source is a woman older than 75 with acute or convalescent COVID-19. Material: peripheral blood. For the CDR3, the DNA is TGCGCCAGCAGCTTAGGGGGTGTTGGCAATCAGCCCCAGCATTTT. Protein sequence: CASSLGGVGNQPQHF.